The 20 T cell receptor beta chains below were found in one sample sequenced in a study of cytomegalovirus exposure and HLA in healthy donors. The PCR had 60 Vbeta and 13 Jbeta primers. The method was immunoSEQ multiplex PCR; TCRdb's version includes in-frame clones alone and lacks a portion of them. The sample yields about 140,000 clones, 70% to 90% seen once. What was sequenced was PBMCs. These receptors were obtained from a woman aged 40 to 49 in good health and CMV-seronegative.

The J gene is TRBJ2-1, the V gene TRBV10-3; TRBD2 is a possible D gene (6 bases). V was clipped by 4 bases and J by 4 bases, with 11 bases between them. Looked up from germline, CDR1 is ENHRY and CDR2 is SYGVKD. CDR3 length equals 14 residues. CDR3 residues: CAISASGVYNEQFF. CDR3 bases: TGTGCCATCAGTGCATCGGGGGTATACAATGAGCAGTTCTTC.

The chain uses TRBV19 and TRBJ1-4; 8 positions match TRBD1. The trim removed 9 bases at V and 6 bases at J, leaving 9 bases unmatched. The CDR3 covers 14 residues. The germline gives CDR1 LNHDA, CDR2 SQIVND (reference sequence). CDR3 DNA: TGTGCCAGCTCGGTCCAGGGGGCTTATGAAAAACTGTTTTTT. Translated: CASSVQGAYEKLFF.

The V and J genes are TRBV10-3 and TRBJ1-6; D uncertain. Germline V gene sequence: CDR1 ENHRY, CDR2 SYGVKD. With 0 bases removed from V and 0 bases from J, the gap between germline ends came to 9 bases. The CDR3 is 17 residues long. As DNA, the CDR3 is TGTGCCATCAGTGAGTCGGAGGGAAGCTCCTATAATTCACCCCTCCACTTT. The encoded protein is CAISESEGSSYNSPLHF.

The chain links TRBV7-9 to TRBJ1-1; possible D gene TRBD1, 5 bases. The CDR3 loop spans 12 amino acids. The germline gives CDR1 SEHNR, CDR2 FQNEAQ (reference sequence). V was trimmed by 5 bases and J by 6 bases, leaving 10 bases between them. The CDR3 loop reads CASSPGGAEAFF. CDR3 nucleotides: TGTGCCAGCAGCCCCGGGGGGGCTGAAGCTTTCTTT.

This clone has more than one count but fewer than ten. This chain uses TRBV11-2 with TRBJ1-1; TRBD1 might be the D (5 bases). CDR1 is SGHAT, CDR2 FQNNGV, per germline. The germline V and J ends were trimmed by 4 bases and 6 bases, with 15 bases remaining between them. The CDR3 length is 14 residues. The CDR3 sequence is CASSYRTQGPEAFF. In nucleotides, the CDR3 is TGTGCCAGCAGCTACCGAACCCAGGGTCCTGAAGCTTTCTTT.

In this sample, this clone turned up once. This chain joins TRBV19 and TRBJ2-2, with TRBD2 matching 9 bases. The CDR3 is made up of 15 amino acids. Germline loops: CDR1 LNHDA, CDR2 SQIVND (reference sequence). V trimming: 3 bases; J trimming: 4 bases; junction bases outside the gene matches: 3. The CDR3 DNA reads as TGTGCCAGTAGTATGGTAGCGGGAGTCACCGGGGAGCTGTTTTTT. Protein: CASSMVAGVTGELFF. Filled out from reference TRBV19 and TRBJ2-2, the complete variable domain reads DGGITQSPKYLFRKEGQNVTLSCEQNLNHDAMYWYRQDPGQGLRLIYYSQIVNDFQKGDIAEGYSVSREKKESFPLTVTSAQKNPTAFYLCASSMVAGVTGELFFGEGSRLTVL.

This chain connects TRBV7-8 to TRBJ2-7; 7 bases are shared with TRBD1. The V segment lost 5 bases and the J segment 5 bases; nucleotides outside the gene matches: 3. Germline V gene sequence: CDR1 SGHVS, CDR2 FQNEAQ. The CDR3 runs to 12 residues. In DNA form, the CDR3 reads TGTGCCAGCAGCGGACAGGTCCACGAGCAGTACTTC. Protein product: CASSGQVHEQYF.

The rearrangement uses TRBV5-4 and TRBJ2-1; 12 positions match TRBD2. Per the germline V gene, CDR1 is SGHNT and CDR2 is YYREEE (reference sequence). CDR3 length: 15 amino acids. The V gene end was trimmed by 0 bases and the J gene end by 6 bases; junction bases not matched to a gene: 1. CDR3 sequence (DNA): TGTGCCAGCAGCTTGGCTAGCGGGAGGGCCAATGAGCAGTTCTTC. It is translated as CASSLASGRANEQFF. Full variable domain (missing parts from reference TRBV5-4 and TRBJ2-1): ETGVTQSPTHLIKTRGQQVTLRCSSQSGHNTVSWYQQALGQGPQFIFQYYREEENGRGNFPPRFSGLQFPNYSSELNVNALELDDSALYLCASSLASGRANEQFFGPGTRLTVL.

This clone has more than one count but fewer than ten. The chain is built from TRBV6-5 and TRBJ1-2; the D gene is possibly TRBD1 (6 bases). V was pared by 2 bases and J by 4 bases, with 17 bases between. In germline, CDR1 is MNHEY, CDR2 SVGAGI. The CDR3 consists of 16 residues. The CDR3 loop is CASSYQPRTDGYGYTF. CDR3 nucleotide sequence: TGTGCCAGCAGTTACCAGCCGCGGACAGACGGCTATGGCTACACCTTC.

This rearrangement joins TRBV19 to TRBJ1-2; 10 bases align to TRBD1. With V trimmed by 9 bases and J by 8 bases, 12 bases remained unmatched. Per the germline V gene, CDR1 is LNHDA and CDR2 is SQIVND (reference sequence). The CDR3 loop spans 14 amino acids. The CDR3 sequence is CASLPPGTGAGYTF. CDR3 coding DNA: TGTGCCAGCCTACCCCCCGGGACAGGGGCAGGCTACACCTTC.

This clone showed up just a few times. The chain combines TRBV29-1 with TRBJ2-7, with 10 nucleotides matching TRBD1. Germline CDR1 and CDR2: SQVTM and ANQGSEA. The CDR3 has 13 residues. The V segment lost 3 bases and the J segment 7 bases; nucleotides outside the gene matches: 6. In DNA, the CDR3 is TGCAGCGTTGATGGGGACAGGGGTTGGGAGCAGTACTTC. Translating gives CSVDGDRGWEQYF.

The rearrangement joins TRBV7-8 to TRBJ1-2; D is perhaps TRBD1 (5 bases). This CDR3 comprises 14 residues. Germline V gene data show CDR1 as SGHVS and CDR2 as FQNEAQ. V was pared by 4 bases and J by 7 bases, with 16 bases between. Written as DNA, the CDR3 is TGTGCCAGCAGCTACGCCCGGATGGGGGGTGGCTACACCTTC. Protein: CASSYARMGGGYTF.

The J gene is TRBJ1-1, the V gene TRBV4-1; possible D gene TRBD1, 5 bases. The V end lost 2 bases, the J end lost 1 base, and 11 bases lay between the germline ends. Germline CDR1 MGHRA, CDR2 YSYEKL. The CDR3 is made up of 15 amino acids. The CDR3 loop is CASSQMTATNTEAFF. The DNA of the CDR3 is TGCGCCAGCAGCCAAATGACAGCAACGAACACTGAAGCTTTCTTT.

The chain combines TRBV9 with TRBJ2-1, with D possibly being TRBD2 (5 bases). Germline V lookup: CDR1 SGDLS, CDR2 YYNGEE. The CDR3 has 14 amino acids. V was clipped by 0 bases and J by 3 bases, with 7 bases between them. In DNA, the CDR3 is TGTGCCAGCAGCGTAGGCGGGCTCTACAATGAGCAGTTCTTC. This encodes CASSVGGLYNEQFF.

The chain combines TRBV7-2 with TRBJ2-6; 9 bases fit TRBD1. Per germline, CDR1 SGHTA and CDR2 FQGNSA. J gave up 9 bases and V 5 bases, and 5 bases lay outside the gene matches. The CDR3 is made up of 14 amino acids. CDR3 protein: CASSRGQGGNVLTF. The CDR3 nucleotides are TGTGCCAGCAGCCGGGGACAGGGAGGCAACGTCCTGACTTTC.

The chain employs TRBV7-8 and TRBJ2-3; 10 nucleotides agree with TRBD2. The CDR3 is 14 amino acids. CDR1 is SGHVS, CDR2 FQNEAQ, per germline. Trimming cost V 4 bases and J 7 bases; bases outside gene matches: 5. CDR3 sequence: CASSSSGSAYTQYF. The CDR3 DNA sequence: TGTGCCAGCAGCTCTAGCGGGAGTGCCTATACGCAGTATTTT.

The chain uses TRBV7-8 and TRBJ2-3; 11 nucleotides align to TRBD2. V shed 4 bases, J shed 4 bases, and the junction held 13 bases outside the gene matches. CDR3 length: 18 residues. Per the germline V gene, CDR1 is SGHVS and CDR2 is FQNEAQ. This chain's CDR3 is CASSSGLAGAPGADTQYF. The CDR3 DNA reads TGTGCCAGCAGCTCCGGACTAGCGGGTGCCCCGGGGGCAGATACGCAGTATTTT.

The chain links TRBV13 to TRBJ2-3; a weak D match, TRBD2 (5 bases). The CDR3 extends over 14 amino acids. Trimming shortened V by 3 bases and J by 2 bases, and 9 bases separated the two germline ends. The germline V gene encodes CDR1 PRHDT and CDR2 FYEKMQ (reference sequence). Here the CDR3 reads CASSFSGNTDTQYF. The CDR3 nucleotides read TGTGCCAGCAGCTTCTCGGGAAACACAGATACGCAGTATTTT.

J is TRBJ2-7 and V is TRBV7-9; D gene uncertain. V lost 4 bases and J lost 2, with 9 bases in between. Looked up from germline, CDR1 is SEHNR and CDR2 is FQNEAQ (reference sequence). The CDR3 length is 13 residues. DNA for the CDR3: TGTGCCAGCAGCTCGGTCCTCGCCTACGAGCAGTACTTC. Protein product: CASSSVLAYEQYF.

This clone was detected once. This chain links TRBV11-3 with TRBJ2-2; D may be TRBD1 (6 bases). The CDR3 has 15 amino acids. CDR1 is SGHNT, CDR2 YENEEA, per germline. The V and J ends lost 5 bases and 7 bases respectively, with 17 bases between them. This CDR3 is CASSGSSLGGGELFF. CDR3 nucleotides: TGTGCCAGCAGCGGTTCTAGCCTAGGGGGCGGGGAGCTGTTTTTT.